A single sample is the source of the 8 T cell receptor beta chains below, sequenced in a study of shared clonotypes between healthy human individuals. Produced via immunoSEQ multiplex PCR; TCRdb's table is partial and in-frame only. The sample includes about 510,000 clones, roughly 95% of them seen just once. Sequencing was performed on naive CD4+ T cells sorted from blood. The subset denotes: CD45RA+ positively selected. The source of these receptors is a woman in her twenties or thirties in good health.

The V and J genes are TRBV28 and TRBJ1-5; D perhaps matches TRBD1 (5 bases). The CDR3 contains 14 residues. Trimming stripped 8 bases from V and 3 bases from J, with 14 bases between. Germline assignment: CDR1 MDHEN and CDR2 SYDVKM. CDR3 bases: TGTGCCAGCGTCCCGGGACGGAACAATCAGCCCCAGCATTTT. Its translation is CASVPGRNNQPQHF.

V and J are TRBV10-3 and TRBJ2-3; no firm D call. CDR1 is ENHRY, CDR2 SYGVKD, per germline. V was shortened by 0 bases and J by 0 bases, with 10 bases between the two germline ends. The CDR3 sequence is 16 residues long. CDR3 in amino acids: CAISESTHTSTDTQYF. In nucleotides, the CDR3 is TGTGCCATCAGTGAGTCGACTCACACGAGCACAGATACGCAGTATTTT.

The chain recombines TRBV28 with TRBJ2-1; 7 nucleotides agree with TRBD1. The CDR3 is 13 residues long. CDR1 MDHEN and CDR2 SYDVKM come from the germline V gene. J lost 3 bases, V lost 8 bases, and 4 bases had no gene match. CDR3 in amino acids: CASHRQGYNEQFF. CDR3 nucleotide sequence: TGTGCCAGCCACCGACAGGGCTACAATGAGCAGTTCTTC.

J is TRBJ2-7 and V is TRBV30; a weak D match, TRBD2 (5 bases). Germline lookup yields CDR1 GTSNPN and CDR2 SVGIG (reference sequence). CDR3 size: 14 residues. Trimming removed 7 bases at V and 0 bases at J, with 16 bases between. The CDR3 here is CALLIARNSYEQYF. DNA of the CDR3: TGTGCCTTATTAATAGCGCGGAACTCCTACGAGCAGTACTTC.

The CDR3 DNA reads TGTGCCAGCAGCTTAATCACCAGCGGGTCCTACGAGCAGTACTTC. Its protein product is CASSLITSGSYEQYF. The gene calls are TRBV5-6 and TRBJ2-7; the D gene is possibly TRBD2 (6 bases). There are 15 residues in the CDR3. V dropped 2 bases and J dropped 1 base, with 13 bases sitting between them. CDR1 and CDR2 from the germline V gene are SGHDT and YYEEEE.

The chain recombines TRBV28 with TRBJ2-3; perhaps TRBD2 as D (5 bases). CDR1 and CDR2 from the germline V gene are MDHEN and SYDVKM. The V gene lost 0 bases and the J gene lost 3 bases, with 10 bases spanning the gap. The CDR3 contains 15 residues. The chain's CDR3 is CASSLWGSRTDTQYF. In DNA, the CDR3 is TGTGCCAGCAGTTTATGGGGGAGTAGGACAGATACGCAGTATTTT.

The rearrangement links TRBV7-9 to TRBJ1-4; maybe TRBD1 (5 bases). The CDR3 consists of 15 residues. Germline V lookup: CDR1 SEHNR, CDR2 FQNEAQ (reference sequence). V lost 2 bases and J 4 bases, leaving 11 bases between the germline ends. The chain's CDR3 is CASSLKWQGNEKLFF. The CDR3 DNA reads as TGTGCCAGCAGCTTAAAGTGGCAGGGTAATGAAAAACTGTTTTTT.

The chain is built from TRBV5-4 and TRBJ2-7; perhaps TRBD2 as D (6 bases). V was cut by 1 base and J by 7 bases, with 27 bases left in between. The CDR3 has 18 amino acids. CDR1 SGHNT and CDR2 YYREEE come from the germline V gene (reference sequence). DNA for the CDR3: TGTGCCAGCAGCTTGTCCCCAGGGCGGACCCCGCGGGGTGGGGAGCAGTACTTC. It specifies CASSLSPGRTPRGGEQYF.